The 28 T cell receptor beta chains below all came from one sample that was sequenced in a study of blood T cell repertoires in COVID-19. Generated by immunoSEQ multiplex PCR, the TCRdb table keeps only in-frame clones and is missing some. Here the sample spans 140,000 or so clones, around nine tenths being singletons. The sample was peripheral blood. Source of these receptors: a human donor in a cohort sampled during active COVID-19.

This sequence joins TRBV5-1 and TRBJ2-3, with D possibly being TRBD1 (6 bases). Germline V lookup: CDR1 SGHRS, CDR2 YFSETQ. CDR3 length: 16 residues. Trimming shortened V by 0 bases and J by 1 base, and 12 bases separated the two germline ends. The CDR3 region has the DNA TGCGCCAGCAGCTTGGAAGGGGGTGAAGGCACAGATACGCAGTATTTT. Amino acids: CASSLEGGEGTDTQYF.

The genes are TRBV2 and TRBJ1-1; perhaps TRBD1 as D (6 bases). CDR1 is SNHLY and CDR2 is FYNNEI in the germline V gene. Trimming shortened V by 0 bases and J by 4 bases, and 15 bases separated the two germline ends. The CDR3 consists of 16 residues. CDR3 loop: CASSEAGAGAGTEAFF. The CDR3, as DNA: TGTGCCAGCAGTGAAGCTGGGGCAGGGGCTGGCACTGAAGCTTTCTTT.

The chain employs TRBV7-9 and TRBJ1-2; TRBD1 aligns across 7 bases. Germline V lookup: CDR1 SEHNR, CDR2 FQNEAQ (reference sequence). The CDR3 sequence is 14 residues long. The J segment lost 7 bases and the V segment lost 4 bases, leaving 9 bases of the junction unmatched. CDR3 nucleotide sequence: TGTGCCAGCAGCTACCAGGACAGGCTCGCTGGCTACACCTTC. Its protein product is CASSYQDRLAGYTF.

V is TRBV25-1 and J is TRBJ2-5; D call uncertain. CDR3 length: 14 residues. V was clipped by 1 base and J by 1 base, with 7 bases between them. The germline gives CDR1 MGHDK, CDR2 SYGVNS. Written as DNA, the CDR3 is TGTGCCAGCAGTGAATTGGAGACCCAAGAGACCCAGTACTTC. It translates to CASSELETQETQYF.

The chain links TRBV6-2 or TRBV6-3 to TRBJ1-2; TRBD1 might be the D (6 bases). V dropped 4 bases and J dropped 1 base, with 10 bases sitting between them. Germline CDR1 reads MNHEY; CDR2 reads SVGEGT. The CDR3 spans 14 residues. For the CDR3, the DNA is TGTGCCAGCAGTTTAGCAGGGGATAACTATGGCTACACCTTC. It is translated as CASSLAGDNYGYTF.

The rearrangement links TRBV7-2 to TRBJ1-2; a possible D gene is TRBD1 (5 bases). The V end was cut by 0 bases, the J end by 5 bases, with 16 bases between. The germline V gene has CDR1 SGHTA and CDR2 FQGNSA. The length of the CDR3 is 16 residues. In DNA, the CDR3 is TGTGCCAGCAGCTTAGCGGGGGGGAGAACTCCTTATGGCTACACCTTC. This gives the protein CASSLAGGRTPYGYTF.

This clone was seen only a few times. Other nucleotide sequences from this sample produce the same CDR3. The chain uses TRBV5-1 and TRBJ1-2, with D tentatively TRBD1 (5 bases). Per the germline V gene, CDR1 is SGHRS and CDR2 is YFSETQ. The germline V and J ends were trimmed by 5 bases and 6 bases, with 14 bases remaining between them. This CDR3 is built from 13 residues. The CDR3 region is CASSIGGGDGYTF. The CDR3 DNA reads TGCGCCAGCAGTATCGGAGGAGGGGATGGCTACACCTTC.

The chain combines TRBV7-9 with TRBJ2-1; 9 nucleotides align to TRBD1. The V gene's germline CDR1 is SEHNR and CDR2 FQNEAQ (reference sequence). J was trimmed by 10 bases and V by 5 bases; bases with no gene match: 9. The CDR3 totals 14 residues. The CDR3 region is CASSPGTGSREQFF. CDR3 DNA sequence: TGTGCCAGCAGCCCCGGGACAGGGTCGCGGGAGCAGTTCTTC.

The chain couples TRBV4-1 to TRBJ1-1; unclear D gene. CDR3 length equals 14 residues. The germline V and J ends were trimmed by 3 bases and 0 bases, with 8 bases remaining between them. CDR1 and CDR2 (germline): MGHRA, YSYEKL. The CDR3 loop is CASSQGLLNTEAFF. The CDR3 nucleotides are TGCGCCAGCAGCCAGGGCCTGTTGAACACTGAAGCTTTCTTT.

The chain joins TRBV5-4 to TRBJ1-1; 7 nucleotides line up with TRBD1. The CDR3 spans 15 residues. CDR1 and CDR2 (germline): SGHNT, YYREEE (reference sequence). V was clipped by 0 bases and J by 0 bases; unmatched bases: 2. The CDR3 reads CASSLVTGMNTEAFF. Here the CDR3 DNA reads TGTGCCAGCAGCTTGGTGACAGGGATGAACACTGAAGCTTTCTTT.

Comments on this clone: At the DNA level, this CDR3 is encoded by other sequences in the same sample as well. The chain is built from TRBV9 and TRBJ1-4, with D maybe TRBD1 (5 bases). Germline V gene sequence: CDR1 SGDLS, CDR2 YYNGEE. V lost 5 bases and J lost 3, with 11 bases in between. This CDR3 has 14 residues. The CDR3 DNA reads TGTGCCAGCAGTCTCGGGGACTCTAATGAAAAACTGTTTTTT. This sequence encodes CASSLGDSNEKLFF.

This clone was seen just once. Written as DNA, the CDR3 is TGTGCCAGCAGCTTAGCCGGGGTTGACGGCTACACCTTC. Its translation is CASSLAGVDGYTF. This chain connects TRBV7-2 to TRBJ1-2; D is unresolved. CDR1 and CDR2 from the germline V gene are SGHTA and FQGNSA. The CDR3 loop spans 13 amino acids. V lost 0 bases and J lost 8, with 10 bases in between.

V gene TRBV27 combines with J gene TRBJ2-3; tentatively, D is TRBD2 (6 bases). The CDR3 loop spans 14 amino acids. Trimming took off 4 bases at V and 0 bases at J, with 8 bases between the two ends. The germline gives CDR1 MNHEY, CDR2 SMNVEV (reference sequence). The CDR3 spells CASSWRVSTDTQYF. CDR3 DNA: TGTGCCAGCAGTTGGAGGGTGAGCACAGATACGCAGTATTTT.

The chain recombines TRBV6-5 with TRBJ1-1, with D possibly being TRBD1 (6 bases). CDR1 and CDR2 from the germline V gene are MNHEY and SVGAGI. The CDR3 length is 14 residues. V lost 7 bases, J lost 0 bases, and 12 bases lay in between. CDR3 bases: TGTGCCAGCACGACCCCAGGGGTGAACACTGAAGCTTTCTTT. It specifies CASTTPGVNTEAFF.

As for this clone: The sample carries other DNA sequences with the same CDR3. The genes are TRBV7-9 and TRBJ1-6, with D unresolved. Trimming cost V 3 bases and J 0 bases, with 6 bases left between them. Germline CDR1 is SEHNR and CDR2 is FQNEAQ (reference sequence). The CDR3 length is 15 residues. CDR3 sequence (DNA): TGTGCCAGCAGCTTGGGGAGCTCCTATAATTCACCCCTCCACTTT. Protein sequence: CASSLGSSYNSPLHF.

The rearrangement joins TRBV5-1 to TRBJ2-1; 13 bases line up with TRBD2. The CDR3 has 16 residues. Germline V lookup: CDR1 SGHRS, CDR2 YFSETQ. V shed 5 bases, J shed 0 bases, and the junction held 2 bases outside the gene matches. In nucleotides, the CDR3 is TGCGCCAGCAGTTGGACTAGCGGGGGCTCCTACAATGAGCAGTTCTTC. Translation: CASSWTSGGSYNEQFF. The full variable domain, completed using reference TRBV5-1 and TRBJ2-1, is KAGVTQTPRYLIKTRGQQVTLSCSPISGHRSVSWYQQTPGQGLQFLFEYFSETQRNKGNFPGRFSGRQFSNSRSEMNVSTLELGDSALYLCASSWTSGGSYNEQFFGPGTRLTVL.

V and J are TRBV28 and TRBJ2-7; 8 bases are shared with TRBD1. Germline trimming cut 6 bases from V and 0 bases from J; bases unmatched to any gene: 10. The CDR3 runs to 16 residues. Germline CDR1 reads MDHEN; CDR2 reads SYDVKM. CDR3 sequence (DNA): TGTGCCAGCAGCCCCACCGGACAGGGTGACTCCTACGAGCAGTACTTC. Encoded protein: CASSPTGQGDSYEQYF.

This clone has a single count. The chain links TRBV10-1 to TRBJ2-5; D is possibly TRBD1 (6 bases). The germline gives CDR1 WNHNN, CDR2 SYGVQD (reference sequence). The CDR3 is 15 amino acids. V was pared by 3 bases and J by 1 base, with 12 bases between. CDR3 DNA: TGCGCCAGCAGTGACCTAGGACAGCTCCAAGAGACCCAGTACTTC. Protein product: CASSDLGQLQETQYF.

The genes are TRBV4-3 and TRBJ1-2; TRBD1 agrees at 7 bases. CDR3 length: 14 residues. V shed 1 base and J 8 bases; nucleotides not matched to a gene: 7. Germline-derived CDR1 and CDR2 are LGHNA and YSLEER. The CDR3 sequence: CASSQGRGLQGYTF. The CDR3 DNA follows: TGCGCCAGCAGCCAAGGAAGGGGGCTGCAGGGCTACACCTTC.

The chain carries TRBV4-3 and TRBJ2-3, with TRBD1 as a possible D gene (7 bases). Germline V gene data show CDR1 as LGHNA and CDR2 as YSLEER. V gave up 2 bases and J gave up 0 bases, with 27 bases separating them. The CDR3 consists of 21 residues. Written as DNA, the CDR3 is TGCGCCAGCAGCCAAAGTTGGGGAGGAGACAGGGAGACATTAAGCACAGATACGCAGTATTTT. Protein product: CASSQSWGGDRETLSTDTQYF.

V usage is TRBV9 and J usage is TRBJ1-1; a weak D match, TRBD1 (6 bases). Germline V lookup: CDR1 SGDLS, CDR2 YYNGEE. Trimming pared 4 bases from V and 5 bases from J, leaving 18 bases between. The CDR3 is 15 residues long. CDR3 loop: CASSPPVRGRTEAFF. The CDR3 DNA reads as TGTGCCAGCAGCCCCCCCGTCAGGGGCCGGACTGAAGCTTTCTTT.

V and J are TRBV7-2 and TRBJ2-3; TRBD2 is a possible D gene (5 bases). With 7 bases removed from V and 2 bases from J, the gap between germline ends came to 19 bases. The CDR3 is 16 amino acids. Germline CDR1 SGHTA, CDR2 FQGNSA. In DNA, the CDR3 is TGTGCCAGCATCGCGAGGGCCAATGTTTACACAGATACGCAGTATTTT. Protein product: CASIARANVYTDTQYF.

The rearrangement uses TRBV27 and TRBJ2-1; 11 nucleotides line up with TRBD2. Germline CDR1 and CDR2: MNHEY and SMNVEV (reference sequence). Unmatched junction bases numbered 3, after V lost 5 bases and J lost 0 bases. The CDR3 covers 16 residues. CDR3: CASSRSGGASYNEQFF. CDR3 DNA sequence: TGTGCCAGCAGTCGTAGCGGGGGGGCCTCCTACAATGAGCAGTTCTTC.

This chain uses TRBV7-8 with TRBJ1-1; TRBD1 agrees at 7 bases. CDR3 length: 14 amino acids. Germline CDR1 reads SGHVS; CDR2 reads FQNEAQ. J gave up 7 bases and V 5 bases, and 10 bases lay outside the gene matches. CDR3 in DNA: TGTGCCAGCAGCCGAACAGGGGATTTTGGTGAAGCTTTCTTT. Translating it yields CASSRTGDFGEAFF. Together with reference TRBV7-8 and TRBJ1-1, the CDR3 gives the full variable domain: GAGVSQSPRYKVAKRGQDVALRCDPISGHVSLFWYQQALGQGPEFLTYFQNEAQLDKSGLPSDRFFAERPEGSVSTLKIQRTQQEDSAVYLCASSRTGDFGEAFFGQGTRLTVV.

The chain uses TRBV27 and TRBJ2-6; no definite D call. The CDR3 contains 15 residues. With 3 bases removed from V and 0 bases from J, the gap between germline ends came to 6 bases. The V gene's germline CDR1 is MNHEY and CDR2 SMNVEV (reference sequence). The CDR3 is CASSFSGSGANVLTF. The CDR3 region has the DNA TGTGCCAGCAGTTTTAGTGGCTCTGGGGCCAACGTCCTGACTTTC.

This rearrangement joins TRBV5-1 to TRBJ1-4; D possibly corresponds to TRBD1 (5 bases). The CDR3 is made up of 15 amino acids. Germline V CDR1 and CDR2: SGHRS, YFSETQ. V lost 4 bases to trimming and J lost 4 bases, with 14 bases between them. The CDR3 here is CASSLKRDLNEKLFF. For the CDR3, the DNA is TGCGCCAGCAGCCTAAAGCGGGACCTTAATGAAAAACTGTTTTTT.

The genes are TRBV11-3 and TRBJ2-2; a weak D match, TRBD1 (6 bases). The germline V gene encodes CDR1 SGHNT and CDR2 YENEEA. The CDR3 is made up of 15 amino acids. Trimming pared 4 bases from V and 2 bases from J, leaving 11 bases between. CDR3 sequence: CASSSQQGNTGELFF. CDR3 coding DNA: TGTGCCAGCAGCTCCCAACAGGGCAACACCGGGGAGCTGTTTTTT.

The chain is built from TRBV28 and TRBJ1-2; D gene ambiguous. CDR1 is MDHEN, CDR2 SYDVKM, per germline. The V and J ends lost 6 bases and 3 bases respectively, with 8 bases between them. The CDR3 covers 12 residues. DNA of the CDR3: TGTGCCAGCAGGGAGGGTGACTATGGCTACACCTTC. Translated, it gives CASREGDYGYTF.